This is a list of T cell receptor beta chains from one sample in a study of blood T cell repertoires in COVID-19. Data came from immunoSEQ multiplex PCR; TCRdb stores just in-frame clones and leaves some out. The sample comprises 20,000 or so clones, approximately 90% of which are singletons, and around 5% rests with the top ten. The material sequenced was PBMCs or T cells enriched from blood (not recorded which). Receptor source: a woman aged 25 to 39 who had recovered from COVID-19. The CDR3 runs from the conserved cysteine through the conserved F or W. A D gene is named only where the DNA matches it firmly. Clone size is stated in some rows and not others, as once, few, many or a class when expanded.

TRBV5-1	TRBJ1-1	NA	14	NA	CASSNRQPNTEAFF	TGCGCCAGCAGCAATAGACAGCCGAACACTGAAGCTTTCTTT
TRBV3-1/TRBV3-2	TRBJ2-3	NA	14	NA	CASSQDLLTDTQYF	TGTGCCAGCAGCCAAGATCTCCTAACAGATACGCAGTATTTT
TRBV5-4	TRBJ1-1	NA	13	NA	CASSWATNTEAFF	TGTGCCAGCAGCTGGGCGACCAACACTGAAGCTTTCTTT
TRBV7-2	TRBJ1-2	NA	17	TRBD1	CASSPPTGLKISYGYTF	TGTGCCAGCAGCCCCCCGACAGGGTTGAAGATCTCGTATGGCTACACCTTC
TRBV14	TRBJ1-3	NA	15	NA	CASSPFSGSGNTIYF	TGTGCCAGCAGCCCGTTCTCGGGGTCTGGAAACACCATATATTTT
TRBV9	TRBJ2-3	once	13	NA	CASSNNPTDTQYF	TGTGCCAGCAGCAACAACCCCACAGATACGCAGTATTTT
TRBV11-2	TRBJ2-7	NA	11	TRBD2	CASSQAGEPYF	TGTGCCAGCAGCCAAGCGGGAGAGCCGTACTTC
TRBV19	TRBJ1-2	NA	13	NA	CASSWGGHNGYTF	TGTGCCAGTAGCTGGGGGGGGCATAATGGCTACACCTTC
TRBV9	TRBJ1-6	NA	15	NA	CASSRPGSDNSPLHF	TGTGCCAGCAGCCGCCCGGGGAGTGATAATTCACCCCTCCACTTT
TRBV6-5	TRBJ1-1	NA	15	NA	CASRVFGTTGTEAFF	TGTGCCAGCAGAGTCTTCGGAACCACGGGGACTGAAGCTTTCTTT